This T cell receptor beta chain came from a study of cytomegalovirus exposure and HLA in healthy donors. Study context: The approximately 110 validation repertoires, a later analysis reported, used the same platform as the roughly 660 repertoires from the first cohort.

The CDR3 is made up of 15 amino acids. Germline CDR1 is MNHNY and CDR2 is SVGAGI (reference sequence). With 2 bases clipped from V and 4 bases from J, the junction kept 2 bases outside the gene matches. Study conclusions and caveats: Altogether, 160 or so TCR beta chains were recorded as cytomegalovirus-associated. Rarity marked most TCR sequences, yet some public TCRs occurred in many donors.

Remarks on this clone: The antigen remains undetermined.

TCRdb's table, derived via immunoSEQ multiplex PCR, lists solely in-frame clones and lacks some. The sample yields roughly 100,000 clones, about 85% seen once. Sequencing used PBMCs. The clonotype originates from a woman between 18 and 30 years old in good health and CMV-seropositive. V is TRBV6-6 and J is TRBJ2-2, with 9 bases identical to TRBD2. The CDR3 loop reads CASSYGGRATGELFF. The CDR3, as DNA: TGTGCCAGCAGTTACGGCGGGAGGGCCACCGGGGAGCTGTTTTTT.